This T cell receptor (beta chain) was identified in a study of OX40 agonist ivuxolimab in advanced cancers. Across the whole study: Clinicians treated patients with ivuxolimab, an agonistic anti-OX40 (CD134) antibody. In this trial design, patients received ivuxolimab intravenously at 0.01 to 10 mg/kg every 2 weeks. General observations from the study: Patients who responded partially at 0.1-3.0 mg/kg showed clonal expansion ranking among the lowest.

Collection of blood occurred at baseline, at cycle 4 day 1, and at cycle 7 day 1. Germline loops: CDR1 SGHRS, CDR2 YFSETQ. J was trimmed by 2 bases and V by 1 base; bases with no gene match: 2. The CDR3 consists of 15 residues. Data came from immunoSEQ multiplex PCR; TCRdb stores just in-frame clones and leaves some out. The table lists tens of thousands of clones, around 80% of them singletons. In regard to this clone: Its antigen remains unidentified.

This sequence originates from an adult with an advanced solid tumor such as melanoma, head and neck, liver or kidney cancer. The sequenced sample was CD4+ or CD8+ T cells sorted from blood, obtained in a trial of the OX40 agonist ivuxolimab. The genes are TRBV5-1 and TRBJ2-7, with 11 positions matching TRBD2. The DNA of the CDR3 is TGCGCCAGCAGCTTGTATAGCGGGGGGGCCTACGAGCAGTACTTC. Its translation: CASSLYSGGAYEQYF.